This T cell receptor (beta chain) came from a study of immune heterogeneity within non-small cell lung tumors. The wider study: There was 1 tumor not otherwise specified, along with 10 to 11 non-squamous carcinomas and several squamous cell carcinomas.

The V segment lost 4 bases and the J segment 9 bases; nucleotides outside the gene matches: 5. The germline V gene has CDR1 MNHEY and CDR2 SVGAGI. This CDR3 has 14 amino acids. Note on this clonotype: Its antigen is currently unknown. A much larger clone is a single base away; this may be a read error.

Amplifying TCR beta CDR3 involved multiplex PCR carried out with 32 V and 13 J primers. TCRdb analysed the multiplex PCR reads with MiXCR anew, one entry per CDR3 protein. The sample includes about 21,000 distinct CDR3 sequences, around 28% of them seen just once. At 450 to 650 ng per sample, bulk tumor genomic DNA provided the template. Surgeons took several biopsies per primary tumor, spaced far apart, during surgery. Newly diagnosed with untreated non-small cell lung cancer, the patients underwent curative surgery. There were 15 donors in total. They were all newly diagnosed non-small cell lung cancer patients undergoing surgery with curative intent. Points from the study as a whole: The study found identical dominant CDR3 beta clonotypes recurring across tumor sites within a patient, alongside site-unique high-frequency clones.

The rearrangement links TRBV6-5 to TRBJ1-4; 10 bases map to TRBD1. What was sequenced was lung tumor tissue. The sequence was obtained from a man between 35 and 55 years old with non-small cell lung cancer. The DNA of the CDR3 is TGTGCCAGCAGTTGGGACAGGGGAATTCAAAAACTGTTTTTT. Translation gives CASSWDRGIQKLFF.